Reported below is one TCR beta chain. No antigen is known for it. This record belongs to a study of CD4 T cells in relation to SARS-CoV-2 and coronaviruses. Looking at the study overall: Convalescent patients were roughly 8 males and 4 females; two were Hispanic. Study-level results: In 55% to 75% of donors, memory CD4+ clonotypes crossrecognized SARS-CoV-2 and at least one common cold coronavirus spike.

The CDR3 is made up of 14 amino acids. V lost 6 bases, J lost 7 bases, and 15 bases lay in between. Per the germline V gene, CDR1 is LGHDT and CDR2 is YNNKEL (reference sequence). Deep TCR-beta sequencing used DNA from uncultured naive and memory CD4+ T cells. Clones were sequenced by immunoSEQ multiplex PCR, and TCRdb holds only the in-frame ones, with some missing. The data hold tens of thousands of clones, with 75% to 90% observed a single time. The sequence derives from an adult with COVID-19. Sequencing was done on a sample of memory CD4+ T cells from PBMCs. V and J are TRBV3-1 (or the pseudogene TRBV3-2) and TRBJ2-2; D possibly uses TRBD1 or TRBD2 (5 bases each). This CDR3 is CASRQPGPLGELFF. CDR3 sequence (DNA): TGTGCCAGCAGACAACCGGGACCCCTCGGGGAGCTGTTTTTT.